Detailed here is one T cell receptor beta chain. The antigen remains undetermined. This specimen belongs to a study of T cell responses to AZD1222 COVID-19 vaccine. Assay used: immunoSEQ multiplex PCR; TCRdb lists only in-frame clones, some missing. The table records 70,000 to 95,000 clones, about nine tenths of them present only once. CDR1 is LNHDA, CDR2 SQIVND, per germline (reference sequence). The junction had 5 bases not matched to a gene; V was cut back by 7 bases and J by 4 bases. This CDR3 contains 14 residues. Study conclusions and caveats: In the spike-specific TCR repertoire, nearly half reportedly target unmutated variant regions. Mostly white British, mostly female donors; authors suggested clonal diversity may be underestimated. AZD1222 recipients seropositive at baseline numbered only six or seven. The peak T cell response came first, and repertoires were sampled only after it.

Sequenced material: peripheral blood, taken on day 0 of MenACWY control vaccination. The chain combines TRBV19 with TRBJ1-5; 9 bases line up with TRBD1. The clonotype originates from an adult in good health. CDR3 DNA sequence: TGTGCCAGTAACAGGGGGCGCCCAAATCAGCCCCAGCATTTT. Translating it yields CASNRGRPNQPQHF.